This record looks at one T cell receptor (beta chain) sequence and its context. The sample holds other DNA sequences that translate to the same CDR3. The data belong to a study of blood T cell repertoires in COVID-19. As for the study in general: Sample material is recorded as cDNA or gDNA derived from T cells, B-cell-depleted T cells, or PBMCs.

Libraries were prepared by immunoSEQ multiplex PCR; TCRdb keeps only in-frame clonotypes and omits some of them. The sample yields some 530,000 clones, approximately 83% seen once. The CDR3 sequence is 14 residues long. V gave up 5 bases and J gave up 3 bases; unmatched junction bases: 4. In germline, CDR1 is MNHEY, CDR2 SVGAGI. Sequencing used peripheral blood. This chain connects TRBV6-5 to TRBJ2-7; 10 positions match TRBD2. The TCR was taken from a human donor in a cohort sampled during active COVID-19. This chain's CDR3 is CASSLSGRVYEQYF. The CDR3 DNA reads TGTGCCAGCAGTCTGAGCGGGAGGGTCTACGAGCAGTACTTC.